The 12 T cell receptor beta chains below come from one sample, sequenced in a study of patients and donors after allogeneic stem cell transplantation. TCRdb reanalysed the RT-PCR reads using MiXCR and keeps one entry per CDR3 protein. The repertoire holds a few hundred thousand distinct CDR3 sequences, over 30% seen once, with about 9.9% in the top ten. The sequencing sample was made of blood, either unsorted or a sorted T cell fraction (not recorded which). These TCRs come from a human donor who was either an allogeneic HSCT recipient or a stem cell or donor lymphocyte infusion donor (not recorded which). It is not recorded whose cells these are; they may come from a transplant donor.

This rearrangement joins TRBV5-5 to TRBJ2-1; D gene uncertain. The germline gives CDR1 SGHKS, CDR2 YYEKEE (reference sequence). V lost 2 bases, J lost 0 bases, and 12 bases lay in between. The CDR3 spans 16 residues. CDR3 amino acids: CASSLVWASSYNEQFF. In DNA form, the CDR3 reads TGTGCCAGCAGCTTAGTCTGGGCCAGCTCCTACAATGAGCAGTTCTTC.

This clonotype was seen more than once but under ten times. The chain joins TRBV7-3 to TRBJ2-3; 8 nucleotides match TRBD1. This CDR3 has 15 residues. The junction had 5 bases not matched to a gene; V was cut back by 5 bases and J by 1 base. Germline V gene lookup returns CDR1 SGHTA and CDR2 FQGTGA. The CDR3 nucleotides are TGTGCCAGCAGCCCAAGGGGACAGGGCACAGATACGCAGTATTTT. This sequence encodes CASSPRGQGTDTQYF.

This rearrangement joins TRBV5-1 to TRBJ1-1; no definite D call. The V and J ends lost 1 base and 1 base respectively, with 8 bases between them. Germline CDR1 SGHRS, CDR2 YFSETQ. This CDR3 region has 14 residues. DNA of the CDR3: TGCGCCAGCAGCTTGCCCCGACGGAACACTGAAGCTTTCTTT. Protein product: CASSLPRRNTEAFF.

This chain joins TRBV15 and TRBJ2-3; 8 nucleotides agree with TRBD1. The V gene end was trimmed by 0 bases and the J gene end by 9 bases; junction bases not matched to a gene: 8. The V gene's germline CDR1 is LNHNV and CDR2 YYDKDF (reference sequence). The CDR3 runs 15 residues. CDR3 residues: CATSRDPSQGATQYF. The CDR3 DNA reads TGTGCCACCAGCAGAGATCCGTCGCAGGGGGCGACGCAGTATTTT. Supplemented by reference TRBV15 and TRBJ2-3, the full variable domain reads DAMVIQNPRYQVTQFGKPVTLSCSQTLNHNVMYWYQQKSSQAPKLLFHYYDKDFNNEADTPDNFQSRRPNTSFCFLDIRSPGLGDTAMYLCATSRDPSQGATQYFGPGTRLTVL.

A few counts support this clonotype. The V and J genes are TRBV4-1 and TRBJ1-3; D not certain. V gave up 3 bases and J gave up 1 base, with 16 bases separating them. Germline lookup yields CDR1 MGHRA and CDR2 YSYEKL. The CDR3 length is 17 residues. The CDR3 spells CASSQPGKMTSGNTIYF. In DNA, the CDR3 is TGCGCCAGCAGCCAGCCCGGGAAAATGACTTCTGGAAACACCATATATTTT.

The CDR3 DNA reads TGTGCCAGCAGCGTAGAGCCGGGGAGGGACACTGAAGCTTTCTTT. Amino acids: CASSVEPGRDTEAFF. The chain is built from TRBV9 and TRBJ1-1, with D uncertain. Germline CDR1 is SGDLS and CDR2 is YYNGEE. V was cut by 0 bases and J by 3 bases, with 12 bases left in between. The CDR3 spans 15 residues.

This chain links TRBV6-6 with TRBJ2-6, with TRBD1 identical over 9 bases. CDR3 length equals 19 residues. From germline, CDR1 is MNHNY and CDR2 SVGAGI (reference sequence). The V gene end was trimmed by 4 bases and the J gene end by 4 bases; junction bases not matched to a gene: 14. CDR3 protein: CASSSWGTGPTLGANVLTF. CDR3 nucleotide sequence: TGTGCCAGCAGTTCCTGGGGGACAGGGCCTACTCTGGGGGCCAACGTCCTGACTTTC.

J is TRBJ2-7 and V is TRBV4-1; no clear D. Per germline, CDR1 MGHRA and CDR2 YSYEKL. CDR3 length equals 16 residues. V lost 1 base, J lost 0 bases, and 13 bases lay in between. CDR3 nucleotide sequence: TGCGCCAGCAGCCAAGGGGGTGGCACCCTCTCCTACGAGCAGTACTTC. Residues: CASSQGGGTLSYEQYF.

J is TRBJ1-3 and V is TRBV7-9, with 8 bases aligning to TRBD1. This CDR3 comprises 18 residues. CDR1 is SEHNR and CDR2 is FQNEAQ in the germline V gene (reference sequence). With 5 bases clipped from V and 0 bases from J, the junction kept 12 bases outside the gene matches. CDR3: CASSSLDRALHSGNTIYF. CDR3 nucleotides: TGTGCCAGCAGCAGTCTGGACAGGGCCCTCCACTCTGGAAACACCATATATTTT.

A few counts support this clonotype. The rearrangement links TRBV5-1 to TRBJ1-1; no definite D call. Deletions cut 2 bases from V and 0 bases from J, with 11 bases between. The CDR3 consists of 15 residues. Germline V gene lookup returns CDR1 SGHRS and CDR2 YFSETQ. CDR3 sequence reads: CASSLVEGVNTEAFF. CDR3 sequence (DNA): TGCGCCAGCAGCTTAGTAGAAGGAGTGAACACTGAAGCTTTCTTT.

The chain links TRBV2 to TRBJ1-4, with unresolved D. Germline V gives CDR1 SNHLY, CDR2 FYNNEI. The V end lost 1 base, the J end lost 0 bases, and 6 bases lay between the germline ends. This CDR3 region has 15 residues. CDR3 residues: CASSEGQSTNEKLFF. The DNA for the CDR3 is TGTGCCAGCAGTGAAGGGCAGTCAACTAATGAAAAACTGTTTTTT.

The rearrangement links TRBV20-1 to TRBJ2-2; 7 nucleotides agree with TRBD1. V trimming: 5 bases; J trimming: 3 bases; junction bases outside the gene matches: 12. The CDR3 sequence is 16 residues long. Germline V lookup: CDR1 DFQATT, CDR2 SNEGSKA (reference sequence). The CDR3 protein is CSAATRTGGYTGELFF. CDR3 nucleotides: TGCAGTGCTGCGACAAGGACAGGCGGGTACACCGGGGAGCTGTTTTTT.